This T cell receptor beta chain comes out of a study of T cells in Graves' hyperthyroidism and ophthalmopathy. Worth noting for this clonotype: As yet, its antigen is unknown.

Study-level points and caveats: In blood, most of the thyroid clonotypes expanded above 0.001 were also present.

Regions amplified from RNA transcripts were the TCR beta CDR3 regions. TCR CDR3 underwent first-round RT-PCR with the HTBI primer set. TCRdb re-derived calls from the multiplex PCR reads in MiXCR, one entry per CDR3 protein. Among 340,000 or so distinct CDR3 sequences listed, around 20% were seen once. The origin of this receptor is a woman aged 45-65 years with Graves' hyperthyroidism. The sequenced sample was blood.

The CDR3 DNA reads TGCAGTGCTAGAAGGGGGACTGATTATGAGCAGTTCTTC. Its protein is CSARRGTDYEQFF. This sequence joins TRBV20-1 and TRBJ2-1; D tentatively reads TRBD1 or TRBD2 (6 bases each). The CDR3 length is 13 residues. Trimming took 2 bases from V and 8 from J, leaving 13 bases between them. The germline V gene has CDR1 DFQATT and CDR2 SNEGSKA (reference sequence).